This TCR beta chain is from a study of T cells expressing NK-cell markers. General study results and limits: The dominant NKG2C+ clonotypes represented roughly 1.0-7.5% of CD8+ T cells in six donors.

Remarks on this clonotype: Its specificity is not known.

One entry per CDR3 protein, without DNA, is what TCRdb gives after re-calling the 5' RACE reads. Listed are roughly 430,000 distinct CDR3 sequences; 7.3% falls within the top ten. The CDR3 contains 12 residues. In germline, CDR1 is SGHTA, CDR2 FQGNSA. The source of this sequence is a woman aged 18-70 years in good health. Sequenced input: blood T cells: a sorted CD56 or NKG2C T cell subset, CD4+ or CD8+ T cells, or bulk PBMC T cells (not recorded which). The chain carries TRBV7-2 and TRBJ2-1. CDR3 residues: CASSFFFDEQFF.